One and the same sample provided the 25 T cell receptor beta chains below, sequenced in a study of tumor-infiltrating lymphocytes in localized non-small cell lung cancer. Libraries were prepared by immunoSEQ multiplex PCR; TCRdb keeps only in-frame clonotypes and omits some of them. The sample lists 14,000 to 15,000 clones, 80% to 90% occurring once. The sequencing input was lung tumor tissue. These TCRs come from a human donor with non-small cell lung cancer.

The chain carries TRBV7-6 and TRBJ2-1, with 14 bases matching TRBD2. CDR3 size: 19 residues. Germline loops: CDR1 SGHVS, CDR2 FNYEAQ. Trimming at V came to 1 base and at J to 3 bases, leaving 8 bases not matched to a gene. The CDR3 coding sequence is TGTGCCAGCAGCTTAGACCCCGGGACTAGCGGGAGAGTCTACAATGAGCAGTTCTTC. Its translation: CASSLDPGTSGRVYNEQFF. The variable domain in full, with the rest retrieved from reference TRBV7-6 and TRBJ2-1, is GAGVSQSPRYKVTKRGQDVALRCDPISGHVSLYWYRQALGQGPEFLTYFNYEAQQDKSGLPNDRFSAERPEGSISTLTIQRTEQRDSAMYRCASSLDPGTSGRVYNEQFFGPGTRLTVL.

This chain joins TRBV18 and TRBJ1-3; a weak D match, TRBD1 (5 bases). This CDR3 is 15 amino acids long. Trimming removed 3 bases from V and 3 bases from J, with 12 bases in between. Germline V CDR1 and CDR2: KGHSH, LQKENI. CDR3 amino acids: CASSPRVPNGNTIYF. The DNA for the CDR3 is TGTGCCAGCTCACCCAGGGTCCCTAATGGAAACACCATATATTTT.

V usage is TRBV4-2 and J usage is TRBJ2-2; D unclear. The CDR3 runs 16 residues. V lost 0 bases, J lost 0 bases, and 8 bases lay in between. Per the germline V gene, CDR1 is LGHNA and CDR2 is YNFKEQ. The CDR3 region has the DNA TGTGCCAGCAGCCAAGATGGACGAGCGAACACCGGGGAGCTGTTTTTT. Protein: CASSQDGRANTGELFF.

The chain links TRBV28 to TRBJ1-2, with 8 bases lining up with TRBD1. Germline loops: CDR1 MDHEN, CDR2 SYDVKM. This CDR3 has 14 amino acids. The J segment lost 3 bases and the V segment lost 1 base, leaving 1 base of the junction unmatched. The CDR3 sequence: CASSLLQGDYGYTF. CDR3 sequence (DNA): TGTGCCAGCAGTTTATTACAGGGGGACTATGGCTACACCTTC.

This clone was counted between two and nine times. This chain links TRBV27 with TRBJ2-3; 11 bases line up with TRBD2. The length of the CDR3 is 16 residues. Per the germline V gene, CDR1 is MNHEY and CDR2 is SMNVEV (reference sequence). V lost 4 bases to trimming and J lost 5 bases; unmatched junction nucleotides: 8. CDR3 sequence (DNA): TGTGCCAGCAGTTCTTTTAGCGGGAGGGCCATAGATACGCAGTATTTT. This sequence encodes CASSSFSGRAIDTQYF.

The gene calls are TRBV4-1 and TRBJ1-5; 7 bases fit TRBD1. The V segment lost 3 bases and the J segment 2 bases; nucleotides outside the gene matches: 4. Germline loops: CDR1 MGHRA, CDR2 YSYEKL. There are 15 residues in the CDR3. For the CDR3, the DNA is TGCGCCAGCAGCCAGTGGACAGGAGGCAATCAGCCCCAGCATTTT. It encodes CASSQWTGGNQPQHF.

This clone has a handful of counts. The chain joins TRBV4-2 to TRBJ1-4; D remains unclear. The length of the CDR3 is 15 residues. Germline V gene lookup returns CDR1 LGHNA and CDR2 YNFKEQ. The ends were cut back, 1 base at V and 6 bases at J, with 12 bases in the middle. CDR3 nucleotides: TGTGCCAGCAGCCAAGTTATTTCCGGGGATGAAAAACTGTTTTTT. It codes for CASSQVISGDEKLFF.

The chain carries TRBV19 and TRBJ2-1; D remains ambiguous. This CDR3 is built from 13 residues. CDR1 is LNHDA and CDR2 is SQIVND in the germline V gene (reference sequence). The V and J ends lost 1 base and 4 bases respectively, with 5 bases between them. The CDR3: CASSIGVYNEQFF. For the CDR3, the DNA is TGTGCCAGTAGTATAGGGGTTTACAATGAGCAGTTCTTC.

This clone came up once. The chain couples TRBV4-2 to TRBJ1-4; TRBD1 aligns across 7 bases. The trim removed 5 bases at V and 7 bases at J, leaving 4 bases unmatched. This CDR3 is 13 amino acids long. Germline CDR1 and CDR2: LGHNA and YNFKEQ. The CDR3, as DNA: TGTGCCAGCAGCGTTCGACAGGGTGAAAAACTGTTTTTT. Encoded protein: CASSVRQGEKLFF.

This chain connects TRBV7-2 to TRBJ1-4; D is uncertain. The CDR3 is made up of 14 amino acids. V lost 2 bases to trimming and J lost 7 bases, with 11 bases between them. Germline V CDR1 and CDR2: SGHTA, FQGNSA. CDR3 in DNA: TGTGCCAGCAGCTTATATCCTATGAGTGAAAAACTGTTTTTT. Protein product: CASSLYPMSEKLFF.

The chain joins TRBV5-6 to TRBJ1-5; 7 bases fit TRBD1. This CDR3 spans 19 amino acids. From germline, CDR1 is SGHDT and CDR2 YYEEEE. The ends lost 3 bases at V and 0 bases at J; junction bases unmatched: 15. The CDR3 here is CASSCPGQPIPYSNQPQHF. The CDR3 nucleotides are TGTGCCAGCAGCTGCCCGGGACAGCCAATCCCTTATAGCAATCAGCCCCAGCATTTT. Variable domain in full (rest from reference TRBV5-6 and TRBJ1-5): DAGVTQSPTHLIKTRGQQVTLRCSPKSGHDTVSWYQQALGQGPQFIFQYYEEEERQRGNFPDRFSGHQFPNYSSELNVNALLLGDSALYLCASSCPGQPIPYSNQPQHFGDGTRLSIL.

CDR3 residues: CASSSWESYNEQFF. Written as DNA, the CDR3 is TGTGCCAGCAGCTCATGGGAATCCTACAATGAGCAGTTCTTC. The chain couples TRBV11-2 to TRBJ2-1; D uncertain. The length of the CDR3 is 14 residues. The V end was cut by 4 bases, the J end by 1 base, with 8 bases between. The germline V gene has CDR1 SGHAT and CDR2 FQNNGV.

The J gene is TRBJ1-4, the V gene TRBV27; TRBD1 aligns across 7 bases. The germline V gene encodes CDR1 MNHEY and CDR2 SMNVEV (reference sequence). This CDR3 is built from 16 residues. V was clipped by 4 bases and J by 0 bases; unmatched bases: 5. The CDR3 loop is CASSSYTGATNEKLFF. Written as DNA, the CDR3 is TGTGCCAGCAGTTCCTATACAGGGGCAACTAATGAAAAACTGTTTTTT.

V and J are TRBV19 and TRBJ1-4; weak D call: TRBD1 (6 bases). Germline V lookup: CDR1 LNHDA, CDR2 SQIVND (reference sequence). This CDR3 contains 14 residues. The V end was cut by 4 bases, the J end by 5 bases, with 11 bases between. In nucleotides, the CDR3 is TGTGCCAGTAGTACAACAGGGCGGAATGAAAAACTGTTTTTT. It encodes CASSTTGRNEKLFF.

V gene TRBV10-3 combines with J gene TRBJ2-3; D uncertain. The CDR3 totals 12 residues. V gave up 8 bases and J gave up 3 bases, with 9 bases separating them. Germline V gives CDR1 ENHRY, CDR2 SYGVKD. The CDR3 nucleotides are TGTGCCATCGGGGATGGTACAGATACGCAGTATTTT. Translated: CAIGDGTDTQYF.

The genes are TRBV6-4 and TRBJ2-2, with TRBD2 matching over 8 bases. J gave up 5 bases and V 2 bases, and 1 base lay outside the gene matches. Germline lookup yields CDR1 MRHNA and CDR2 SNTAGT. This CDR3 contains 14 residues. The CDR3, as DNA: TGTGCCAGCAGTGACCGCGGGGGGACCGGGGAGCTGTTTTTT. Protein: CASSDRGGTGELFF.

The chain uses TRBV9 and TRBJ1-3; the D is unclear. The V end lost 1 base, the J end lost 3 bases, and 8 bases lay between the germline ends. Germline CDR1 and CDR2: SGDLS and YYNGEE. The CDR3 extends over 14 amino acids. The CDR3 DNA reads TGTGCCAGCAGCGTACGGTACTTTGGAAACACCATATATTTT. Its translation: CASSVRYFGNTIYF.

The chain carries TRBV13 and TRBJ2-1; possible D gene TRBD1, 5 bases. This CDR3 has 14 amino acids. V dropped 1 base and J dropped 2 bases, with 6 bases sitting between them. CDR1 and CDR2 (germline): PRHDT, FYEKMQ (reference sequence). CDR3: CASSLVGPYNEQFF. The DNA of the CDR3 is TGTGCCAGCAGCTTAGTGGGGCCCTACAATGAGCAGTTCTTC.

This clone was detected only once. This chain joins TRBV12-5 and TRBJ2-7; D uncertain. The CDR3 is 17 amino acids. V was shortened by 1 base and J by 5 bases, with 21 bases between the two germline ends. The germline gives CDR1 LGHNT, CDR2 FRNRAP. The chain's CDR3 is CASGLDPLAGPYNEQYF. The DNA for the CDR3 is TGTGCTAGTGGTTTGGATCCCCTCGCAGGCCCATATAACGAGCAGTACTTC.

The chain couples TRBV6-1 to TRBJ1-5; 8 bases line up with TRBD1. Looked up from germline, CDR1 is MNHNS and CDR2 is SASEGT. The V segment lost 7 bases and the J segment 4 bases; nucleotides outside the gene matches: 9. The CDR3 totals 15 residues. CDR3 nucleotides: TGTGCCAGCACCCCTACAGGGGGAGGTAATCAGCCCCAGCATTTT. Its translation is CASTPTGGGNQPQHF.

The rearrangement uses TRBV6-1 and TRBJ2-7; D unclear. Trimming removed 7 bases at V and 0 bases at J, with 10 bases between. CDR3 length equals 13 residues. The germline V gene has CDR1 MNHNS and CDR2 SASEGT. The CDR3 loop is CASKVHNSYEQYF. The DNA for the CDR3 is TGTGCCAGCAAGGTCCACAACTCCTACGAGCAGTACTTC.

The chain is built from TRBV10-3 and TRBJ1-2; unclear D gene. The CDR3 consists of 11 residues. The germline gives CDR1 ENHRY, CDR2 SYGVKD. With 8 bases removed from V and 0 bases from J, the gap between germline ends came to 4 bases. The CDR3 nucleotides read TGTGCCATCGGGACTAACTATGGCTACACCTTC. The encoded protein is CAIGTNYGYTF.

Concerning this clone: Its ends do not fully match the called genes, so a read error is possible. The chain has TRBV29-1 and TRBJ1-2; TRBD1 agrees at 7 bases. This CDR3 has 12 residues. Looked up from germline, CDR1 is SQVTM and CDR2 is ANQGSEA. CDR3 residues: CSGKTGERPLSF. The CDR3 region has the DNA TGCAGCGGCAAAACAGGGGAGCGGCCTCTCAGCTTC.

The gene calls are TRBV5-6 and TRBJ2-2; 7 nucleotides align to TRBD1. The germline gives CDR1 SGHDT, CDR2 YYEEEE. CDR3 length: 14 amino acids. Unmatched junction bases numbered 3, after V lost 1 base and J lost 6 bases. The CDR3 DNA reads TGTGCCAGCAGCTTGATACAGGGGTCCGGGGAGCTGTTTTTT. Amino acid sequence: CASSLIQGSGELFF.

Here the CDR3 DNA reads TGCGCCAGCAGCTCGGGGACTAGCGGGAGTGTTGATGAGCAGTTCTTC. Translated: CASSSGTSGSVDEQFF. V is TRBV5-1 and J is TRBJ2-1; TRBD2 matches 14 bases. Germline V gene lookup returns CDR1 SGHRS and CDR2 YFSETQ. Trimming cost V 3 bases and J 8 bases; bases outside gene matches: 7. The CDR3 loop spans 16 amino acids.